The entry below gives a single TCR beta chain sequence along with its context. Many counts were recorded for this clonotype. It has no known antigen specificity. It has no much larger one-base neighbor in the sample; base qualities were not kept. Patients with ophthalmopathy had moderately to severely active disease, with a Clinical Activity Score of 3 or more, a NOSPECS grade of 4 or more, and a disease duration of less than 3 months. Patients with other autoimmune diseases, uncontrolled infections, pregnancy or lactation were excluded from the study. Diagnosis relied on clinical symptoms, serum thyroxine, TRAb, thyroid ultrasound and orbital computed tomography. Ficoll-Paque density gradient centrifugation was used to isolate PBMCs from around 10 ml of fresh peripheral blood. Total RNA was extracted using Trizol reagent, and RNA quality was checked on an Agilent 2100 Bioanalyzer. This entry is derived from a study of Graves' ophthalmopathy and Graves' hyperthyroidism (dated by TCRdb to the late 2010s). Notes on the research overall: Peripheral blood was collected before any treatment was given, at the time of initial diagnosis. TCR beta repertoire signatures were used to distinguish Graves' ophthalmopathy from Graves' hyperthyroidism and to predict progression to ophthalmopathy. In total, approximately 140 blood samples were TCR-sequenced: 43 ophthalmopathy, roughly 77 hyperthyroidism and some 17 hyperthyroidism-to-ophthalmopathy patients. In over 5 hyperthyroidism patients, the T-cell repertoire of thyroid tissue was compared with the T-cell repertoire of blood. For independent validation, a separate cohort was made up of 18 hyperthyroidism patients plus 17 patients who later progressed from hyperthyroidism to ophthalmopathy. To explore V-J signatures that distinguish ophthalmopathy from hyperthyroidism, a discovery set of 100 patients was enrolled, made up of 40 to 45 with ophthalmopathy and around 60 with stable hyperthyroidism. Following sampling, methimazole starting at 30 mg daily was administered to hyperthyroidism patients, and high-dose intravenous methylprednisolone was administered to ophthalmopathy patients. The paper's findings and limits, for the study overall: In validation, the model predicted ophthalmopathy progression with 55% to 71% sensitivity and 72% to 80% specificity; roughly 11 predicted patients were CT-confirmed with GO in a median of roughly 6.8 months. No statistical method was used to predetermine the sample size, and group allocation was not hidden from the investigators. The 13-signature model separated ophthalmopathy from stable hyperthyroidism with 85% to 90% sensitivity and just under 84% specificity in cross-validation, and 80%/75% in the test set. Most expanded thyroid clonotypes with a frequency above 0.001 also appeared in blood, which suggests that blood repertoires may reflect the immune response in the thyroid.

TCR beta CDR3 regions were amplified from RNA transcripts for repertoire sequencing. The first round of RT-PCR was done with HTBI primers and the Qiagen OneStep RT-PCR kit, and was followed by a second round of multiplex PCR, then size selection and purification. Libraries were sequenced paired-end with 100 bp reads on an Illumina HiSeq2000. Per the authors' processing: SOAPnuke was used for read processing, and reads with adapters, uncalled bases, a mean Phred below 15, or no exact constant-primer or identifier match were discarded. High-quality paired reads were merged with COPE v1.2.5. Each unique nucleotide sequence was defined as a clonotype, and clonotypes were aligned to IMGT TRB V, D and J references with MiTCR v1.1. The analysis was limited to V-J combinations with a frequency above 0.0001, which together covered over 99% of the repertoires. For each V-J combination, a TCR clonal expansion and chaos score was defined as the ratio of F50 clonal expansion to chaos observed in the TCRdist matrix. Welch's t-statistics and random forest were used to reduce the features to 10 to 15 V-J combinations, which were then used as input to a naive Bayes classifier. The Morisita-Horn index was used to measure how similar the thyroid and blood repertoires were. Using fastp trimming at Q25 and MiXCR clonotype assembly, TCRdb reanalyzed the public sequencing data and kept in-frame beta chains. Rows are unified per CDR3 protein, each entry keeping the most common DNA and genes. The V and J calls were not made by the authors but by TCRdb's processing. The sample table lists approximately 700,000 distinct CDR3 sequences, about 40% of them with a count of one. More than 3% of the sample comes from the top ten.

Sequenced material: peripheral blood. This TCR was sampled from an adult man with Graves' ophthalmopathy.

The bases are TGTGCCAGCAGTGAATCGGGGGACGAGCAGTACTTC. Its protein product is CASSESGDEQYF. The sequence joins TRBV2 to TRBJ2-7, and TRBD2 may be the D gene, going by 6 matching bases. The CDR3 goes from the cysteine to the phenylalanine over 12 residues. The retained sequence is limited to the CDR3, 36 bases, with the frame set at the first base. From a lookup of the germline V gene, CDR1 and CDR2 are SNHLY and FYNNEI. Between the V and J ends, shortened by 2 bases and 5 bases respectively, the junction contains 7 bases.